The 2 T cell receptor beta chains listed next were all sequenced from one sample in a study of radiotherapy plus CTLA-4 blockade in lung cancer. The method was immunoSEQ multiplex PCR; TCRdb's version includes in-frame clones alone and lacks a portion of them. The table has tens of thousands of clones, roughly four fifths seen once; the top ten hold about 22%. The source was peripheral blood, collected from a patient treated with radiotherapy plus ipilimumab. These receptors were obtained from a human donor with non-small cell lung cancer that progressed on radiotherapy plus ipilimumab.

The CDR3 DNA reads as TGTGCCAGCAGTTTCGGCAGGGTAGACTATGGCTACACCTTC. Its protein is CASSFGRVDYGYTF. V is TRBV27 and J is TRBJ1-2; TRBD1 might be the D (5 bases). Looked up from germline, CDR1 is MNHEY and CDR2 is SMNVEV (reference sequence). There are 14 residues in the CDR3. Deletions cut 3 bases from V and 3 bases from J, with 11 bases between.

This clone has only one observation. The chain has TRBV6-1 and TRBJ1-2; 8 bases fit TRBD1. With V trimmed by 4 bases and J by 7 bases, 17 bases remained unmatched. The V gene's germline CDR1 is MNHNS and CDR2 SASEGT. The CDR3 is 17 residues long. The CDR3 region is CASSGISSTGTGGGYTF. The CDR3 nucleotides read TGTGCCAGCAGTGGAATCAGTTCTACCGGGACAGGAGGTGGCTACACCTTC.